Listed here is a single T cell receptor beta chain. V shed 5 bases, J shed 5 bases, and the junction held 5 bases outside the gene matches. Germline values: CDR1 MNHEY, CDR2 SMNVEV (reference sequence). The CDR3 has 15 amino acids. This sample stems from a study of blood T cell repertoires in COVID-19. Measured with immunoSEQ multiplex PCR; TCRdb has only the in-frame clones, and not every one. The data hold 30,000 or so clones, with approximately 85% observed a single time. The rearrangement links TRBV27 to TRBJ2-3, with 12 bases fitting TRBD2. The origin of this receptor is a woman of 80 years or more with COVID-19, enrolled during active disease. Sequences were obtained from peripheral blood. The CDR3 is CASSRTSGEEDTQYF. The CDR3, as DNA: TGTGCCAGCAGTCGGACTAGCGGGGAGGAAGATACGCAGTATTTT.